This T cell receptor (beta chain) was identified during a study of technical replicates of blood from a few donors. CDR1 SQVTM and CDR2 ANQGSEA come from the germline V gene. CDR3 length: 13 residues. V dropped 5 bases and J dropped 0 bases, with 10 bases sitting between them. Clones were sequenced by immunoSEQ multiplex PCR, and TCRdb holds only the in-frame ones, with some missing. The sample contains tens of thousands of clones, under 95% of which appear only once. The TCR comes from a human donor in good health. The sample consisted of T cells isolated from PBMCs. This chain links TRBV29-1 with TRBJ1-1; D might be TRBD1 (5 bases). The CDR3 loop is CSVRGRMNTEAFF. In nucleotides, the CDR3 is TGCAGCGTTCGGGGGAGGATGAACACTGAAGCTTTCTTT.